These 18 T cell receptor beta chains were sequenced from one sample in a study of blood T cell repertoires in COVID-19. This table comes from immunoSEQ multiplex PCR, and its TCRdb copy is limited to in-frame clones, with some not included. The sample includes around 220,000 clones, about 90% of them seen just once. The sample taken for sequencing was peripheral blood. The receptor set was obtained from a man aged 18-30 years with active or convalescent COVID-19.

This chain uses TRBV27 with TRBJ2-2, with TRBD1 identical over 11 bases. Germline-derived CDR1 and CDR2 are MNHEY and SMNVEV (reference sequence). The CDR3 is 21 residues long. Unmatched junction bases numbered 23, after V lost 6 bases and J lost 5 bases. The CDR3 coding sequence is TGTGCCAGCAGACGCATCCATCCGGGACAGGGGGATGTGAGGTGGACCGGGGAGCTGTTTTTT. Its protein is CASRRIHPGQGDVRWTGELFF.

The chain joins TRBV3-1 (or the pseudogene TRBV3-2) to TRBJ1-4; 9 bases are shared with TRBD1. The ends lost 2 bases at V and 7 bases at J; junction bases unmatched: 5. The germline CDR1 and CDR2 sequences are LGHDT and YNNKEL (reference sequence). This CDR3 is built from 15 residues. The CDR3 sequence is CASSQPTGGSEKLFF. The DNA for the CDR3 is TGTGCCAGCAGCCAACCGACAGGGGGAAGTGAAAAACTGTTTTTT.

This rearrangement joins TRBV29-1 to TRBJ2-7, with 7 positions matching TRBD1. This CDR3 region has 16 residues. Germline CDR1 is SQVTM and CDR2 is ANQGSEA. J lost 3 bases, V lost 6 bases, and 17 bases had no gene match. DNA for the CDR3: TGCAGCGTGGTTCGGGTTGCCGGGACAGCCTTCTACGAGCAGTACTTC. It specifies CSVVRVAGTAFYEQYF.

V usage is TRBV5-4 and J usage is TRBJ1-1; TRBD1 might be the D (6 bases). Trimming cost V 0 bases and J 3 bases, with 15 bases left between them. CDR3 length: 16 amino acids. Germline values: CDR1 SGHNT, CDR2 YYREEE (reference sequence). The CDR3 DNA reads as TGTGCCAGCAGCTTGGAGGTCCGGTCAGGGGACACTGAAGCTTTCTTT. This codes for CASSLEVRSGDTEAFF.

The rearrangement links TRBV10-3 to TRBJ2-2; D not resolved. The CDR3 runs 14 residues. V was pared by 0 bases and J by 6 bases, with 8 bases between. CDR1 is ENHRY, CDR2 SYGVKD, per germline. CDR3 residues: CAISESGGAGELFF. CDR3 DNA: TGTGCCATCAGTGAGTCAGGTGGAGCCGGGGAGCTGTTTTTT.

Worth noting for this clone: Other DNA variants within this sample encode the same CDR3. The chain joins TRBV9 to TRBJ1-1; no clear D. From germline, CDR1 is SGDLS and CDR2 YYNGEE. The CDR3 is 12 residues long. V was clipped by 0 bases and J by 4 bases, with 4 bases between them. The CDR3: CASSVGGTEAFF. The CDR3 DNA follows: TGTGCCAGCAGCGTAGGAGGCACTGAAGCTTTCTTT.

The rearrangement links TRBV7-3 to TRBJ2-1; possible D gene TRBD2, 6 bases. This CDR3 has 17 residues. From germline, CDR1 is SGHTA and CDR2 FQGTGA. V was clipped by 1 base and J by 3 bases, with 16 bases between them. CDR3: CASSLNGAGSRYNEQFF. The CDR3 nucleotides read TGTGCCAGCAGCTTAAATGGTGCGGGGAGCCGCTACAATGAGCAGTTCTTC.

V and J are TRBV27 and TRBJ2-1; TRBD2 aligns across 10 bases. Trimming at V came to 6 bases and at J to 8 bases, leaving 7 bases not matched to a gene. This CDR3 comprises 14 residues. CDR1 is MNHEY, CDR2 SMNVEV, per germline (reference sequence). As DNA, the CDR3 is TGTGCCAGCAGCGGACTAGCGGATGGGGATGAGCAGTTCTTC. Its translation is CASSGLADGDEQFF.

This chain links TRBV7-2 with TRBJ2-7, with a weak D call TRBD2 (5 bases). The CDR3 has 14 residues. Germline values: CDR1 SGHTA, CDR2 FQGNSA. V was cut by 1 base and J by 6 bases, with 13 bases left in between. CDR3 coding DNA: TGTGCCAGCAGCTTAGTCGGCGGGTCTTCCGAGCAGTACTTC. The encoded protein is CASSLVGGSSEQYF.

The chain employs TRBV5-1 and TRBJ2-5; no reliable D call. The CDR3 contains 13 residues. Germline V lookup: CDR1 SGHRS, CDR2 YFSETQ. Trimming took off 7 bases at V and 2 bases at J, with 12 bases between the two ends. CDR3 protein: CASAPGSQETQYF. The CDR3 DNA follows: TGCGCCAGCGCCCCCGGGTCTCAAGAGACCCAGTACTTC. Combining the CDR3 with reference TRBV5-1 and TRBJ2-5 gives the whole variable domain KAGVTQTPRYLIKTRGQQVTLSCSPISGHRSVSWYQQTPGQGLQFLFEYFSETQRNKGNFPGRFSGRQFSNSRSEMNVSTLELGDSALYLCASAPGSQETQYFGPGTRLLVL.

The chain combines TRBV19 with TRBJ1-1; D perhaps matches TRBD1 (6 bases). The V and J ends lost 4 bases and 8 bases respectively, with 8 bases between them. Germline-derived CDR1 and CDR2 are LNHDA and SQIVND (reference sequence). This CDR3 contains 11 residues. In DNA, the CDR3 is TGTGCCAGTAGTAGCAGGGGCGAAGCTTTCTTT. Its protein is CASSSRGEAFF.

The genes are TRBV10-3 and TRBJ2-5; 7 nucleotides line up with TRBD1. The CDR3 covers 16 residues. CDR1 is ENHRY and CDR2 is SYGVKD in the germline V gene. V lost 2 bases, J lost 5 bases, and 11 bases stayed unmatched. CDR3 nucleotides: TGTGCCATCAGTGAGAGGGGGCGCCCTGGACTCGAGACCCAGTACTTC. It yields the protein CAISERGRPGLETQYF.

The rearrangement joins TRBV19 to TRBJ1-1, with a possible D match to TRBD1 (6 bases). The CDR3 runs to 15 residues. Germline CDR1 and CDR2: LNHDA and SQIVND (reference sequence). V gave up 0 bases and J gave up 1 base, with 9 bases separating them. CDR3 in DNA: TGTGCCAGTAGTATAGATACAGGGCCGAACACTGAAGCTTTCTTT. This translates into CASSIDTGPNTEAFF.

In nucleotides, the CDR3 is TGTGCCACCAGCAGGAGCTCTGGGGCCAACGTCCTGACTTTC. The encoded protein is CATSRSSGANVLTF. V usage is TRBV15 and J usage is TRBJ2-6, with D uncertain. Deletions cut 3 bases from V and 0 bases from J, with 3 bases between. The CDR3 runs to 14 residues. Germline CDR1 reads LNHNV; CDR2 reads YYDKDF (reference sequence).

This rearrangement joins TRBV7-8 to TRBJ1-2; the D is unclear. The CDR3 sequence is 14 residues long. V gave up 4 bases and J gave up 3 bases, with 12 bases separating them. Germline V gives CDR1 SGHVS, CDR2 FQNEAQ. This chain's CDR3 is CASSSPAADYGYTF. The CDR3 region has the DNA TGTGCCAGCAGCTCACCGGCCGCGGACTATGGCTACACCTTC.

This chain links TRBV9 with TRBJ2-7; D possibly corresponds to TRBD1 (5 bases). The ends were cut back, 4 bases at V and 2 bases at J, with 19 bases in the middle. The germline V gene has CDR1 SGDLS and CDR2 YYNGEE. CDR3 length: 16 residues. The CDR3 nucleotides read TGTGCCAGCAGCCCCCCCGAAGGGGATACCCCCTACGAGCAGTACTTC. Protein sequence: CASSPPEGDTPYEQYF.

The rearrangement links TRBV5-6 to TRBJ1-2; no clear D gene. CDR1 is SGHDT, CDR2 YYEEEE, per germline. This CDR3 has 16 residues. V shed 0 bases and J shed 0 bases, with 12 bases lying between them. The CDR3 coding sequence is TGTGCCAGCAGCTTGGGGCATACGCCAGCTAACTATGGCTACACCTTC. Residues: CASSLGHTPANYGYTF. Together with reference TRBV5-6 and TRBJ1-2, the CDR3 gives the full variable domain: DAGVTQSPTHLIKTRGQQVTLRCSPKSGHDTVSWYQQALGQGPQFIFQYYEEEERQRGNFPDRFSGHQFPNYSSELNVNALLLGDSALYLCASSLGHTPANYGYTFGSGTRLTVV.

J is TRBJ1-1 and V is TRBV14, with D possibly being TRBD1 (5 bases). Trimming left V 1 base short and J 5 bases short, with 20 bases between. There are 17 residues in the CDR3. Germline CDR1 and CDR2: SGHDN and FVKESK. This CDR3 reads CASSQGRVWGKGTEAFF. CDR3 nucleotide sequence: TGTGCCAGCAGCCAAGGCAGGGTCTGGGGAAAAGGGACTGAAGCTTTCTTT. Full variable domain (outside the CDR3, taken from reference TRBV14 and TRBJ1-1): EAGVTQFPSHSVIEKGQTVTLRCDPISGHDNLYWYRRVMGKEIKFLLHFVKESKQDESGMPNNRFLAERTGGTYSTLKVQPAELEDSGVYFCASSQGRVWGKGTEAFFGQGTRLTVV.